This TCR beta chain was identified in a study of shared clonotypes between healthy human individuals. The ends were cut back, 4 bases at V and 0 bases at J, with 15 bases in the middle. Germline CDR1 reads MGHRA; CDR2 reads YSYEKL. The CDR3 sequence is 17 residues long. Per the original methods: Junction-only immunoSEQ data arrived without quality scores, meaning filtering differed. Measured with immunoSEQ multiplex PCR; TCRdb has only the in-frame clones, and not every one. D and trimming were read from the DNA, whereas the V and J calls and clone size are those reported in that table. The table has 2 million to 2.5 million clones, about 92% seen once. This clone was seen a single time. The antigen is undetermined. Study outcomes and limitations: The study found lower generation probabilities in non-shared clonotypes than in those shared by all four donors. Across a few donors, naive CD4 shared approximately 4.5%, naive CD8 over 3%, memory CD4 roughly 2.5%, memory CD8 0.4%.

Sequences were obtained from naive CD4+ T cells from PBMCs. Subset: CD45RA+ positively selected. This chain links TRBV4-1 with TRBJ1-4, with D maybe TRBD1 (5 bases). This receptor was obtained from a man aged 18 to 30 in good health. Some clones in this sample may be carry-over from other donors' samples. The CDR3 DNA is TGCGCCAGCAGCCCGAAGAAAGGGGCCGCAACTAATGAAAAACTGTTTTTT. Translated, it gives CASSPKKGAATNEKLFF.